This TCR beta chain was found in a study of T cells in Graves' hyperthyroidism and ophthalmopathy. CDR1 is MNHEY, CDR2 SVGAGI, per germline. This CDR3 region has 15 residues. V lost 5 bases, J lost 0 bases, and 11 bases lay in between. No ophthalmopathy progression within 18 months constituted stable Graves' hyperthyroidism. Diagnoses were established using clinical symptoms, serum thyroxine and TRAb, thyroid ultrasound and orbital computed tomography. PBMCs were collected from an approximately 10 ml volume of fresh peripheral blood. TCR beta CDR3 sequences were amplified from RNA transcripts. Researchers ran a first-round RT-PCR on the TCR CDR3 using the HTBI primer set. TCRdb processed the multiplex PCR reads anew with MiXCR; each CDR3 protein has one entry. The table has nearly 750,000 distinct CDR3 sequences, around 40% seen once; the top ten hold about a third.

Material: blood. The TCR was taken from a woman in her forties with Graves' hyperthyroidism. V gene TRBV6-5 combines with J gene TRBJ1-3; possible D gene TRBD1, 6 bases. The CDR3 bases are TGTGCCAGCAGTATACAGGGTTTCTCTGGAAACACCATATATTTT. It yields the protein CASSIQGFSGNTIYF.